This TCR beta chain was identified during a study of blood T cell repertoires in COVID-19. Study-wide background: COVID-19 samples from acute and convalescent phases originated in the United States, Italy and Spain. T cells, B-cell-depleted T cells, or PBMCs supplied cDNA or gDNA.

In the study's own analysis: It was from reference gene primer amplification that nucleated cell counts were estimated. Sequencing was performed with immunoSEQ multiplex PCR; in TCRdb, only in-frame clones are kept and a portion is missing. For V, J and clone size, that table is used; D and trimming come from the DNA. The sample gives some 150,000 clones, more than 75% of which show up once; about 4% is in the top ten. The CDR3 contains 14 residues. Unmatched junction bases numbered 9, after V lost 8 bases and J lost 4 bases. The germline gives CDR1 MNHEY, CDR2 SVGAGI. The sequencing input was peripheral blood. The sequence derives from a man between 60 and 75 years old with acute or convalescent COVID-19. The chain couples TRBV6-5 to TRBJ2-5, with 8 nucleotides matching TRBD2. The CDR3 DNA reads TGTGCCAGCTTTTTCGGGAGGGGGATAGAGACCCAGTACTTC. It yields the protein CASFFGRGIETQYF.